What follows describes a single TCR beta chain. The read is 3 residues too short to cover the CDR3 end, so that end is filled in from the germline J gene. This record comes from a study of T cells in women clearing cervical HPV infection. TCRdb keeps only in-frame clones here, not all; method: immunoSEQ multiplex PCR. Its clone listing holds 25,000 to 35,000 clones. The length of the CDR3 is 14 residues. Germline V gene data show CDR1 as LNHDA and CDR2 as SQIVND (reference sequence). V lost 7 bases and J 4 bases, leaving 16 bases between the germline ends. Cervical HPV DNA detected by MY09/MY11 PCR, typed by dot-blot.

Sequenced material: blood buffy coat. The chain joins TRBV19 to TRBJ1-1; D gene uncertain. The TCR originated in a woman aged 18-69 years with a cervical HPV16 infection that either progressed to CIN3+ or cleared (not recorded which). CDR3 sequence: CASTPASFFTEAFF. The CDR3 bases that were read are TGTGCCAGTACCCCCGCCAGTTTTTTCACTGAA.